This T cell receptor beta chain was recorded in a study of blood T cell repertoires in COVID-19. Authors' methods: Amplification of reference gene primers was used by the study to estimate nucleated cell counts. Only in-frame clones appear in the TCRdb table, and some are missing; sequencing was by immunoSEQ multiplex PCR. The V and J calls and clone size were taken over from that table, and D and trimming were inferred from the DNA. This sample has more than 300,000 clones, with roughly 90% found just once. Sequencing used peripheral blood. This TCR was recovered from a man in his late teens or twenties who had recovered from COVID-19.

CDR3 protein: CASSLALSSYNEQFF. The CDR3 DNA follows: TGCGCCAGCAGCTTGGCGTTGAGCTCCTACAATGAGCAGTTCTTC. The chain combines TRBV5-1 with TRBJ2-1; D ambiguous. V was cut by 0 bases and J by 0 bases, with 7 bases left in between. Germline V gene data show CDR1 as SGHRS and CDR2 as YFSETQ. The CDR3 runs 15 residues. Filled out from reference TRBV5-1 and TRBJ2-1, the complete variable domain reads KAGVTQTPRYLIKTRGQQVTLSCSPISGHRSVSWYQQTPGQGLQFLFEYFSETQRNKGNFPGRFSGRQFSNSRSEMNVSTLELGDSALYLCASSLALSSYNEQFFGPGTRLTVL.